This TCR beta chain is drawn from a study of post-analysis software for immune sequencing data. As concerns this clonotype: Its antigen remains unknown.

Study-level findings and limits: Compared with controls, patients had more of about five TRBV segments, including TRBV5-6, TRBV5-1 and TRBV20-1. The normalized Chao1 diversity of multiple sclerosis patients was significantly lower than that of controls.

The junction had 8 bases not matched to a gene; V was cut back by 3 bases and J by 0 bases. Germline V lookup: CDR1 SGDLS, CDR2 YYNGEE. The CDR3 is 16 residues long. Unique molecular identifiers were present in the TCR beta cDNA libraries. From the PCR reads, TCRdb called clonotypes with MiXCR, one entry per CDR3 protein. The sample lists 750,000 to 950,000 distinct CDR3 sequences; 53% were seen once. Source material: blood. The chain links TRBV9 to TRBJ2-5; 7 bases agree with TRBD2. This sequence was found in a girl aged 5-17 years with multiple sclerosis. The CDR3 sequence is CASSAGTTEYQETQYF. In DNA, the CDR3 is TGTGCCAGCAGCGCCGGGACTACTGAGTACCAAGAGACCCAGTACTTC.